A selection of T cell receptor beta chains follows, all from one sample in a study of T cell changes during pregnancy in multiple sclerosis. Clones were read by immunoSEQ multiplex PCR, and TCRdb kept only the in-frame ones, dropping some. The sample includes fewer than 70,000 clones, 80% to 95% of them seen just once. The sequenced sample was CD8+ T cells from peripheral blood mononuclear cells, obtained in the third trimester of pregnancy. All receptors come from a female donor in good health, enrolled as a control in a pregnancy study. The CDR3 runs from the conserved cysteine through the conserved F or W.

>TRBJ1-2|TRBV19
CASSIGQGESGYTF
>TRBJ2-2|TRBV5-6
CASLLRLGSGGLNTGELFF
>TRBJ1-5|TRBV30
CAWRGSDYSYQPQHF
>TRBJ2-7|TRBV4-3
CASSPWTGPYEQYF
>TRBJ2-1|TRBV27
CASSTGQGVSEQFF
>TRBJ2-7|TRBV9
CASSVGQGSGEQYF
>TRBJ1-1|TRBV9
CASSEAQGGDTEAFF
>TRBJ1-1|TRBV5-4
CASSLRTGGDTEAFF
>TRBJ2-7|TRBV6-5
CASSYSPGQGYEQYF
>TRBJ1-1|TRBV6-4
CASSDSDRAEAFF
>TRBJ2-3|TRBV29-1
CSVEDLASGGTDTQYF
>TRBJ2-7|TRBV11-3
CASSPGDRTYEQYF
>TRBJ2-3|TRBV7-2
CASSLTLLAPTPGGDTQYF
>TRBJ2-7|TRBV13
CASSARGTYEQYF
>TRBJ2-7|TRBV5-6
CASSLASGQGLYEQYF
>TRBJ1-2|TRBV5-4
CASSLTGGADGYTF
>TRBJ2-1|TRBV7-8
CASSPPSSRSYNEQFF
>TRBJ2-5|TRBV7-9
CASPGSSGETQYF